Given below is one T cell receptor (beta chain) in context. The antigen is unknown. V was shortened by 4 bases and J by 5 bases, with 13 bases between the two germline ends. The CDR3 is 14 residues long. Germline CDR1 SGHDT, CDR2 YYEEEE. This sample is part of a study of T cell responses to AZD1222 COVID-19 vaccine. Background on the study: Second-dose timings of about 4 or about 12 weeks were pooled. Study results and caveats: Repertoire sampling happened only post peak T cell response. Receipt of two AZD1222 doses was followed by a rise in Spike-specific TCR breadth and depth.

Produced via immunoSEQ multiplex PCR; TCRdb's table is partial and in-frame only. The table lists about 130,000 clones, around four fifths of them singletons. The sequenced sample was peripheral blood, obtained on day 0 of AZD1222 vaccination. The chain recombines TRBV5-6 with TRBJ2-1; D may be TRBD1 (5 bases). The clonotype comes from an adult in good health. CDR3 DNA sequence: TGTGCCAGCAGCCTCCAAGGGGCCAACAATGAGCAGTTCTTC. Translated: CASSLQGANNEQFF. The whole variable domain, remainder taken from reference TRBV5-6 and TRBJ2-1, is DAGVTQSPTHLIKTRGQQVTLRCSPKSGHDTVSWYQQALGQGPQFIFQYYEEEERQRGNFPDRFSGHQFPNYSSELNVNALLLGDSALYLCASSLQGANNEQFFGPGTRLTVL.